These T cell receptor beta chains were read from a single sample in a study of shared clonotypes between healthy human individuals. TCRdb's copy holds only in-frame clones and misses some; the assay was immunoSEQ multiplex PCR. The sample has around 640,000 clones; approximately 96% are singletons. The sample comprised naive CD8+ T cells sorted from blood. These receptors all come from a young woman in good health. The CDR3 runs from the conserved cysteine through the conserved F or W.

cdr3_aa: CASSPGRGSYEQYF
j_call: TRBJ2-7
v_call: TRBV7-3

cdr3_aa: CARSPTGSKTGELFF
j_call: TRBJ2-2
v_call: TRBV5-3

cdr3_aa: CASSLGRRGGYTF
j_call: TRBJ1-2
v_call: TRBV5-6

cdr3_aa: CASSQSQGAGYEQYF
j_call: TRBJ2-7
v_call: TRBV4-1

cdr3_aa: CASSHYRGRGQETQYF
j_call: TRBJ2-5
v_call: TRBV5-6

cdr3_aa: CASSLSPRATQETQYF
j_call: TRBJ2-5
v_call: TRBV27

cdr3_aa: CSVVWTDSSYEQYF
j_call: TRBJ2-7
v_call: TRBV29-1

cdr3_aa: CASRPTSGGHNEQFF
j_call: TRBJ2-1
v_call: TRBV19

cdr3_aa: CASSLAGVGEQFF
j_call: TRBJ2-1
v_call: TRBV19

cdr3_aa: CASSLGGRYEQYF
j_call: TRBJ2-7
v_call: TRBV7-6

cdr3_aa: CASSAPNEQFF
j_call: TRBJ2-1
v_call: TRBV6-4

cdr3_aa: CASKWAGLTADIQYF
j_call: TRBJ2-4
v_call: TRBV5-1

cdr3_aa: CASSLFEGTSTYNEQFF
j_call: TRBJ2-1
v_call: TRBV28

cdr3_aa: CASSESANSNQPQHF
j_call: TRBJ1-5
v_call: TRBV9

cdr3_aa: CASSYSGGRANEQFF
j_call: TRBJ2-1
v_call: TRBV6-6

cdr3_aa: CAFTGTGDGGGYTF
j_call: TRBJ1-2
v_call: TRBV30

cdr3_aa: CASSTGTSGSNEQYF
j_call: TRBJ2-7
v_call: TRBV27

cdr3_aa: CASSLLGWTDTQYF
j_call: TRBJ2-3
v_call: TRBV27

cdr3_aa: CASSDHSHSNQPQHF
j_call: TRBJ1-5
v_call: TRBV7-9

cdr3_aa: CASSLGLAGAYEQYF
j_call: TRBJ2-7
v_call: TRBV28

cdr3_aa: CASSVSADRDFLYGYTF
j_call: TRBJ1-2
v_call: TRBV28

cdr3_aa: CASSQAGTSGRWNEQFF
j_call: TRBJ2-1
v_call: TRBV27

cdr3_aa: CASSPGTDEQYF
j_call: TRBJ2-7
v_call: TRBV2

cdr3_aa: CASSIFSENQPQHF
j_call: TRBJ1-5
v_call: TRBV19

cdr3_aa: CASSPGEGGLQETQYF
j_call: TRBJ2-5
v_call: TRBV5-1

cdr3_aa: CASSYWGGYDNEQFF
j_call: TRBJ2-1
v_call: TRBV6-5

cdr3_aa: CASSILGGTRTDTQYF
j_call: TRBJ2-3
v_call: TRBV19